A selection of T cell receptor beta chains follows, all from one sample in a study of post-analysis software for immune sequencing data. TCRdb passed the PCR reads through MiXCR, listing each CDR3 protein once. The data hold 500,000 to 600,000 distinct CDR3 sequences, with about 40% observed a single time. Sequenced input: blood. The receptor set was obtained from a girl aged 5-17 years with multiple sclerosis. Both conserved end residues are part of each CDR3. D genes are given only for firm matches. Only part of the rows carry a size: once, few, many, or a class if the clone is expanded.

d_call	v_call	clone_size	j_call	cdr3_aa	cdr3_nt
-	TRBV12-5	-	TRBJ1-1	CASGLGDIPWGAFF	TGTGCTAGTGGTTTGGGCGACATCCCTTGGGGAGCTTTCTTT
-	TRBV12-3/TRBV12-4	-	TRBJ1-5	CASTPTNSNQPQHF	TGTGCCAGCACCCCGACAAATAGCAATCAGCCCCAGCATTTT
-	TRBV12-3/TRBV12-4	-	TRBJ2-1	CASSPIGTGGGEQFF	TGTGCCAGCAGTCCGATCGGGACTGGGGGCGGTGAGCAGTTCTTC
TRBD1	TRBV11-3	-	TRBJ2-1	CASSPSGGQGAYNEQFF	TGTGCCAGCAGCCCTTCAGGGGGACAGGGGGCGTACAATGAGCAGTTCTTC
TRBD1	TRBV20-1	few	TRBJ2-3	CSALHDRVSTDTQYF	TGCAGTGCTCTTCATGACAGGGTCAGCACAGATACGCAGTATTTT
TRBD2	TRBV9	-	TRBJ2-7	CASSPQLTSGYEQYF	TGTGCCAGCAGCCCACAACTGACTAGCGGCTACGAGCAGTACTTC
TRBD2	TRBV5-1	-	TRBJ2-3	CASATSGRTDTQYF	TGCGCCAGTGCGACTAGCGGACGCACAGATACGCAGTATTTT
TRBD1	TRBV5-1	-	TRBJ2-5	CASSNTGGPQETQYF	TGCGCCAGCAGCAATACAGGGGGGCCCCAAGAGACCCAGTACTTC
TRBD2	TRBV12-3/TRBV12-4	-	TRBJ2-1	CASSWEQRETQFF	TGTGCCAGCAGTTGGGAACAGCGGGAGACCCAGTTCTTC
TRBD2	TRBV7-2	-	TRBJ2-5	CASSLAGVAGDPQYF	TGTGCCAGCAGCCTCGCCGGGGTAGCGGGGGACCCCCAGTACTTC
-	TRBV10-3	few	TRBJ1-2	CAISEQQGSYGYTF	TGTGCCATCAGTGAGCAACAGGGATCCTATGGCTACACCTTC
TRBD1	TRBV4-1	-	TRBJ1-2	CASSSPTRGHGYTF	TGCGCCAGCAGCTCCCCGACGAGGGGGCATGGCTACACCTTC
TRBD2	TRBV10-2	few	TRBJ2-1	CASYRSGRVYEQFF	TGCGCCAGCTATAGAAGCGGGAGGGTCTATGAGCAGTTCTTC
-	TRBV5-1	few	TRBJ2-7	CASSWKQGHEQYF	TGCGCCAGCAGCTGGAAGCAGGGCCACGAGCAGTACTTC
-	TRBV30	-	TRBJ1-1	CACYIPGLNTEAFF	TGTGCCTGCTATATCCCGGGGCTAAACACTGAAGCTTTCTTT
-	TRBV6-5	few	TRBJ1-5	CASSPQYSNQPQHF	TGTGCCAGCAGTCCCCAATATAGCAATCAGCCCCAGCATTTT
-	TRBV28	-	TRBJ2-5	CASSYKEAQYF	TGTGCCAGCAGTTACAAAGAGGCCCAGTACTTC
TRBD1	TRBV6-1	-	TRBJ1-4	CASRKQGQHNEKLFF	TGTGCCAGCAGGAAACAGGGACAGCATAATGAAAAACTGTTTTTT
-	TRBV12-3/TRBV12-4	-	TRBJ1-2	CASSPGLTNGYTF	TGTGCCAGCAGTCCCGGTTTGACCAATGGCTACACCTTC
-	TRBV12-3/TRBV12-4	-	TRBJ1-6	CASRPRGSPLHF	TGTGCCAGCAGGCCCCGGGGTTCACCCCTCCACTTT
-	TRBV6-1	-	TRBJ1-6	CASSEVGTKTLHF	TGTGCCAGCAGTGAAGTCGGGACAAAGACCCTCCACTTT
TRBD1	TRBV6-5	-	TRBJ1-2	CASSYSGQGVDGYTF	TGTGCCAGCAGTTACTCGGGACAGGGGGTAGATGGCTACACCTTC
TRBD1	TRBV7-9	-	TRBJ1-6	CASRPKQGLNSPLHF	TGTGCCAGCAGACCGAAACAGGGGCTAAATTCACCCCTCCACTTT
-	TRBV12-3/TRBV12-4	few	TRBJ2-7	CASSQGTPEQYF	TGTGCCAGCAGCCAAGGGACTCCTGAGCAGTACTTC
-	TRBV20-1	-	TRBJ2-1	CSALLLDSYNEQFF	TGCAGTGCTCTCCTTCTAGACTCCTACAATGAGCAGTTCTTC
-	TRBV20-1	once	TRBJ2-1	CSASKRGTYNEQFF	TGCAGTGCTAGTAAAAGGGGAACCTACAATGAGCAGTTCTTC
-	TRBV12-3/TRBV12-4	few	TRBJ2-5	CASGAGETQYF	TGTGCCAGCGGGGCGGGAGAGACCCAGTACTTC
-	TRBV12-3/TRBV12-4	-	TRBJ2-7	CASRLRDGGPYEQYF	TGTGCCAGCAGACTTAGGGATGGGGGGCCCTACGAGCAGTACTTC
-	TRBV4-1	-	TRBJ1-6	CASSQGLGSGSPLHF	TGCGCCAGCAGCCAAGGGCTCGGCTCCGGTTCACCCCTCCACTTT
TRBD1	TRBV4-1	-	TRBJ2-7	CASSQPRQGLEQYF	TGCGCCAGCAGCCAACCTCGACAGGGCTTGGAGCAGTACTTC
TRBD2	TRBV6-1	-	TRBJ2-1	CASSALGRLAGGNEQFF	TGTGCCAGCAGTGCACTAGGACGTCTAGCGGGAGGTAATGAGCAGTTCTTC
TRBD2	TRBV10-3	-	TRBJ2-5	CASTSGRRNEQYF	TGTGCCAGCACTAGCGGGAGGCGAAATGAGCAGTACTTC
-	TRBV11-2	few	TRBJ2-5	CASSLVGPAGETQYF	TGTGCCAGCAGCTTAGTAGGGCCCGCGGGTGAGACCCAGTACTTC
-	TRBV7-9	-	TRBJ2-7	CASSRGTAREQYF	TGTGCCAGCAGCCGCGGGACAGCGCGCGAGCAGTACTTC
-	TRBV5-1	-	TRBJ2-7	CASSFESLSEQYF	TGCGCCAGCAGCTTTGAGAGCCTCTCCGAGCAGTACTTC
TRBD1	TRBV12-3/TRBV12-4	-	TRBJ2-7	CASTPDRQNEQYF	TGTGCCAGCACCCCGGACAGGCAAAACGAGCAGTACTTC
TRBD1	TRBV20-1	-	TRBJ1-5	CSATTGDQPQHF	TGCAGTGCCACTACAGGGGATCAGCCCCAGCATTTT
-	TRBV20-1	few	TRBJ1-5	CSARRRGITSNQPQHF	TGCAGTGCTAGACGCCGAGGGATCACTAGCAATCAGCCCCAGCATTTT
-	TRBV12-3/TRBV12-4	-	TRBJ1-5	CASTNSNQPQHF	TGTGCCAGCACAAATAGCAATCAGCCCCAGCATTTT
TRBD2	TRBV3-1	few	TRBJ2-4	CASSHPPSGRAKNIQYF	TGTGCCAGCAGCCACCCCCCTAGCGGAAGAGCCAAAAACATTCAGTACTTC
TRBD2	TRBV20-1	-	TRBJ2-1	CSARDLVTSGTDEQFF	TGCAGTGCTAGAGATTTGGTGACTAGCGGGACCGATGAGCAGTTCTTC
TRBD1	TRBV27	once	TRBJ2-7	CASSFDPRQGYEQYF	TGTGCCAGCAGTTTCGATCCACGACAGGGGTACGAGCAGTACTTC
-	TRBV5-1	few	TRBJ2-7	CASSYMSGYTYEQYF	TGCGCCAGCAGCTACATGTCAGGGTATACCTACGAGCAGTACTTC
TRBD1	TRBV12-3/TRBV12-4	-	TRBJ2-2	CASSSDRGNTGELFF	TGTGCCAGCAGCTCGGACAGGGGGAACACCGGGGAGCTGTTTTTT
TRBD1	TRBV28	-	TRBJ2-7	CASIGTEPYEQYF	TGTGCCAGCATCGGGACAGAGCCATACGAGCAGTACTTC
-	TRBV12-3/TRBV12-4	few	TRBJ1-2	CGAGARPNYGYTF	TGTGGTGCAGGAGCACGACCAAACTATGGCTACACCTTC
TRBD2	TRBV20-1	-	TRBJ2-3	CSASTLARGTDTQYF	TGCAGTGCTTCAACACTAGCGCGAGGCACAGATACGCAGTATTTT
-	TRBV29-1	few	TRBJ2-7	CSVGRTLSYEQYF	TGCAGCGTTGGTAGGACACTATCCTACGAGCAGTACTTC
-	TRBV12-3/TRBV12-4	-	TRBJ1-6	CASRPDNSPLHF	TGTGCCAGCAGACCTGATAATTCACCCCTCCACTTT
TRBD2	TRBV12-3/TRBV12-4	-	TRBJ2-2	CASSLQGLAGGRNTGELFF	TGTGCCAGCAGTTTACAGGGACTAGCGGGAGGCCGAAACACCGGGGAGCTGTTTTTT
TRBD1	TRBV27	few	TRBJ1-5	CASSPYRGQPQHF	TGTGCCAGCAGTCCCTACAGGGGGCAGCCCCAGCATTTT
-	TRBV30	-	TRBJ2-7	CAWSPGIYEQYF	TGTGCCTGGAGCCCGGGGATCTACGAGCAGTACTTC
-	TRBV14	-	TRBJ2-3	CASSHTFLLTQYF	TGTGCCAGCAGCCATACCTTCCTCCTTACGCAGTATTTT
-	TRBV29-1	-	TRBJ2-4	CSVQTGNIQYF	TGCAGCGTCCAGACAGGCAACATTCAGTACTTC